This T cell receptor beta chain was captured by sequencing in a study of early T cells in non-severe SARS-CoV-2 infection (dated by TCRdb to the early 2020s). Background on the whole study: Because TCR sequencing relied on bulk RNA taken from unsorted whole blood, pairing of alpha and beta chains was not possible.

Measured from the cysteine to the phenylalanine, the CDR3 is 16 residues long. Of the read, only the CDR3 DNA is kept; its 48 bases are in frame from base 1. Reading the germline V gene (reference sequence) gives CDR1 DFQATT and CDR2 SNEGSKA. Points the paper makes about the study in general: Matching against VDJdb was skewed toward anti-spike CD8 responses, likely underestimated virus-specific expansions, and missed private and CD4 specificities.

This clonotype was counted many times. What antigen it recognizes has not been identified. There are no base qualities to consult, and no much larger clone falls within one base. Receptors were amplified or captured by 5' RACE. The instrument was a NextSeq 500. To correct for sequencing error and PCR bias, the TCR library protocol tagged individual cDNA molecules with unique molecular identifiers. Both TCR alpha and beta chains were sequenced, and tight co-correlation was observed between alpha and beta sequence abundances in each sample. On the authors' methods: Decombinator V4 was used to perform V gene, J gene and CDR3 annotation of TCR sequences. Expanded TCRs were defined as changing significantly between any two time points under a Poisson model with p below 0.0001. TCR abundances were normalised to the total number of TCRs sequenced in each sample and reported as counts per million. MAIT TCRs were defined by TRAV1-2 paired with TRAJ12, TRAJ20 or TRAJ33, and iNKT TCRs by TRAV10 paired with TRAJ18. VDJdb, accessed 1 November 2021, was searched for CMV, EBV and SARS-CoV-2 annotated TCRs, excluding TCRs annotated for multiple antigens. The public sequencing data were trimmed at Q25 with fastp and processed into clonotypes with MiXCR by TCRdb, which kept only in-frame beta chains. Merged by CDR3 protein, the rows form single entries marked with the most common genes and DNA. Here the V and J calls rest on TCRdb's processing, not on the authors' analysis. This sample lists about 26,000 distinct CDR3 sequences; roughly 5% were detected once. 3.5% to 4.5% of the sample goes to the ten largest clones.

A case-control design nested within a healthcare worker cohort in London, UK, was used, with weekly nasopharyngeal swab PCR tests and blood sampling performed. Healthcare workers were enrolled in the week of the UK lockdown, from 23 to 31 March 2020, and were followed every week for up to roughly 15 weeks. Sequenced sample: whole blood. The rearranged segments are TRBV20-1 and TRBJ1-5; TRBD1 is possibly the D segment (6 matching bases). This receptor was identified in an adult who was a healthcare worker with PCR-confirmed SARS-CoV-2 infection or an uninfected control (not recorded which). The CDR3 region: CSATKGGVYSNQPQHF. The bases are TGCAGCGCAACCAAAGGGGGGGTCTATAGCAATCAGCCCCAGCATTTT.